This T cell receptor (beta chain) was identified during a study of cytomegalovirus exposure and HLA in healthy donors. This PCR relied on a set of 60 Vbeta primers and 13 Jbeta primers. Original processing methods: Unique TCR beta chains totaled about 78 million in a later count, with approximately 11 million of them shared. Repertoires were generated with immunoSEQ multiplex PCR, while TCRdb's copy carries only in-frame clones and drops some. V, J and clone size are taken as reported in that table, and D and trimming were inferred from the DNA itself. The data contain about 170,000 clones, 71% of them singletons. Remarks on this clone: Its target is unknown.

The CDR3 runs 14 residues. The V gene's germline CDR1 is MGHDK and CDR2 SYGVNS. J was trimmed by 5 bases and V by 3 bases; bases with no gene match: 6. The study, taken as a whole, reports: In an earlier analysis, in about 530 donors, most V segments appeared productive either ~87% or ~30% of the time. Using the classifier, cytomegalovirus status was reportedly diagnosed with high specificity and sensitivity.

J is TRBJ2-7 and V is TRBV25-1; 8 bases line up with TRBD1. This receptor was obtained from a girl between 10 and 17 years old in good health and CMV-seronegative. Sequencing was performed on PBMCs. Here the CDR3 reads CASSDRGLRNEQYF. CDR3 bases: TGTGCCAGCAGTGACAGGGGGCTGAGAAACGAGCAGTACTTC.